These T cell receptor beta chains were read from a single sample in a study of blood T cell repertoires in COVID-19. The method was immunoSEQ multiplex PCR; TCRdb's version includes in-frame clones alone and lacks a portion of them. The sample carries about 170,000 clones, 82% recorded once. The sample was peripheral blood. The receptors come from a woman aged 40 to 50 with COVID-19, enrolled during active disease. CDR3s include the opening cysteine and the closing phenylalanine or tryptophan. Fields, in order: CDR3 DNA, CDR3 protein, J gene, D gene, V gene, clone size. D genes are given only for firm matches. Some rows have no size entry. The others give once, few or many, or a class for an expanded clone.

cdr3_nt: TGTGCCAGCTCCCACGGACAGGGGAGAAGGGGCAATCAGCCCCAGCATTTT
cdr3_aa: CASSHGQGRRGNQPQHF
j_call: TRBJ1-5
d_call: TRBD1
v_call: TRBV18
clone_size: few

cdr3_nt: TGTGCCAGCAGCTTAAGTGCGGCACCCCAAGAGACCCAGTACTTC
cdr3_aa: CASSLSAAPQETQYF
j_call: TRBJ2-5
d_call: -
v_call: TRBV11-3
clone_size: -

cdr3_nt: TGTGCCAGCAGCCGACAAAAGTCCTCTGGAAACACCATATATTTT
cdr3_aa: CASSRQKSSGNTIYF
j_call: TRBJ1-3
d_call: -
v_call: TRBV14
clone_size: -

cdr3_nt: TGTGCCAGCAGCCCATACAGGGCTGGCTACACCTTC
cdr3_aa: CASSPYRAGYTF
j_call: TRBJ1-2
d_call: -
v_call: TRBV9
clone_size: few

cdr3_nt: TGTGCTAGCAGCCGGGGACTAGCGGGAGGGCCTGGGGAGCAGTTCTTC
cdr3_aa: CASSRGLAGGPGEQFF
j_call: TRBJ2-1
d_call: TRBD2
v_call: TRBV7-7
clone_size: -

cdr3_nt: TGTGCCATCAGTGAGGGGGGGGGCCAGAATCAGCCCCAGCATTTT
cdr3_aa: CAISEGGGQNQPQHF
j_call: TRBJ1-5
d_call: -
v_call: TRBV10-3
clone_size: -

cdr3_nt: TGTGCCAGCAGCAAAGTCCCTAGCAGACCCACAGATACGCAGTATTTT
cdr3_aa: CASSKVPSRPTDTQYF
j_call: TRBJ2-3
d_call: -
v_call: TRBV5-6
clone_size: -

cdr3_nt: TGCAGCGCCCGAGGCGGGGGCGAGTGGACTGAAGCTTTCTTT
cdr3_aa: CSARGGGEWTEAFF
j_call: TRBJ1-1
d_call: -
v_call: TRBV29-1
clone_size: -

cdr3_nt: TGTGCCAGTAGTAGGAACAAGGGGGCTTCATTCTATGGCTACACCTTC
cdr3_aa: CASSRNKGASFYGYTF
j_call: TRBJ1-2
d_call: TRBD1
v_call: TRBV19
clone_size: -

cdr3_nt: TGCAGCGTTGCTACAGGGCCAGATACGCAGTATTTT
cdr3_aa: CSVATGPDTQYF
j_call: TRBJ2-3
d_call: -
v_call: TRBV29-1
clone_size: -

cdr3_nt: TGTGCCAGCAGTTTATCGAGACTAGCGGGAAACGAGCAGTACTTC
cdr3_aa: CASSLSRLAGNEQYF
j_call: TRBJ2-7
d_call: TRBD2
v_call: TRBV27
clone_size: once

cdr3_nt: TGTGCCAGCAGCTTTCCCCGGGCAGGGGGCCCGGTCTACAATGAGCAGTTCTTC
cdr3_aa: CASSFPRAGGPVYNEQFF
j_call: TRBJ2-1
d_call: TRBD1
v_call: TRBV7-9
clone_size: -

cdr3_nt: TGTGCCAGCAGCTCCCACTCCGGGGGGAGCGCCCCGTATGGCTACACCTTC
cdr3_aa: CASSSHSGGSAPYGYTF
j_call: TRBJ1-2
d_call: -
v_call: TRBV7-8
clone_size: -

cdr3_nt: TGTGCCAGCAGTGAAGCAGGGCAGGGGCCCTACAATGAGCAGTTCTTC
cdr3_aa: CASSEAGQGPYNEQFF
j_call: TRBJ2-1
d_call: -
v_call: TRBV2
clone_size: -

cdr3_nt: TGTGCCAGTAGTCCCTCTGGACTAGCGGGGAGGTACGAGCAGTACTTC
cdr3_aa: CASSPSGLAGRYEQYF
j_call: TRBJ2-7
d_call: TRBD2
v_call: TRBV19
clone_size: -

cdr3_nt: TGTGCCAGCAGCCCTCGGGACAGAGCTAATGAAAAACTGTTTTTT
cdr3_aa: CASSPRDRANEKLFF
j_call: TRBJ1-4
d_call: TRBD1
v_call: TRBV11-2
clone_size: -

cdr3_nt: TGTGCCAGTAGTTCACACGCCACTGAAGCTTTCTTT
cdr3_aa: CASSSHATEAFF
j_call: TRBJ1-1
d_call: -
v_call: TRBV19
clone_size: few

cdr3_nt: TGTGCCACCAGCAGAGCTCGAGGAGGGAACTACGAGCAGTACTTC
cdr3_aa: CATSRARGGNYEQYF
j_call: TRBJ2-7
d_call: -
v_call: TRBV15
clone_size: -

cdr3_nt: TGTGCCAGTGCCCAGGGAGGAATCGCCGGGGAGCTGTTTTTT
cdr3_aa: CASAQGGIAGELFF
j_call: TRBJ2-2
d_call: -
v_call: TRBV19
clone_size: -

cdr3_nt: TGTGCCAGCAGGCTGGGCGGGACAGACGAGCAGTACTTC
cdr3_aa: CASRLGGTDEQYF
j_call: TRBJ2-7
d_call: -
v_call: TRBV5-5
clone_size: -

cdr3_nt: TGTGCCAGCAGTAGGGACAGCCAAGAGACCCAGTACTTC
cdr3_aa: CASSRDSQETQYF
j_call: TRBJ2-5
d_call: TRBD1
v_call: TRBV7-9
clone_size: -

cdr3_nt: TGTGCCAGTAACGAGTTCAGGGGACCTAATGAAAAACTGTTTTTT
cdr3_aa: CASNEFRGPNEKLFF
j_call: TRBJ1-4
d_call: -
v_call: TRBV19
clone_size: -

cdr3_nt: TGCAGCGTGAGGACTAGCGGGGGCCTCAATGAGCAGTTCTTC
cdr3_aa: CSVRTSGGLNEQFF
j_call: TRBJ2-1
d_call: TRBD2
v_call: TRBV29-1
clone_size: -

cdr3_nt: TGTGCCAGCAGCTTAATGGGGACAGTCACCGGGGAGCTGTTTTTT
cdr3_aa: CASSLMGTVTGELFF
j_call: TRBJ2-2
d_call: TRBD1
v_call: TRBV7-3
clone_size: -

cdr3_nt: TGTGCCAGCAGCTTGGGGGGGACAGGGGGAAACACTGAAGCTTTCTTT
cdr3_aa: CASSLGGTGGNTEAFF
j_call: TRBJ1-1
d_call: TRBD1
v_call: TRBV5-4
clone_size: -

cdr3_nt: TGTGCCAGCAGCCACTATGACAGGAAGCCCTACGAGCAGTACTTC
cdr3_aa: CASSHYDRKPYEQYF
j_call: TRBJ2-7
d_call: -
v_call: TRBV3-1/TRBV3-2
clone_size: -

cdr3_nt: TGTGCCAGCAGCCCGGGACAGGGATTCGGTGGCTACACCTTC
cdr3_aa: CASSPGQGFGGYTF
j_call: TRBJ1-2
d_call: TRBD1
v_call: TRBV6-5
clone_size: -

cdr3_nt: TGTGCCAGCAGCAGATATACTAGCACAGATACGCAGTATTTT
cdr3_aa: CASSRYTSTDTQYF
j_call: TRBJ2-3
d_call: -
v_call: TRBV5-5
clone_size: -

cdr3_nt: TGTGCCAGCACCTATTACAATGAGCAGTTCTTC
cdr3_aa: CASTYYNEQFF
j_call: TRBJ2-1
d_call: -
v_call: TRBV2
clone_size: -

cdr3_nt: TGTGCCAGCTCACCTGGGTTCCCCCGCGGTGAAAAACTGTTTTTT
cdr3_aa: CASSPGFPRGEKLFF
j_call: TRBJ1-4
d_call: -
v_call: TRBV18
clone_size: -

cdr3_nt: TGTGCCAGCAGCGTAGGGCCGTTCGGAGGAGAATCCTCCTACAATGAGCAGTTCTTC
cdr3_aa: CASSVGPFGGESSYNEQFF
j_call: TRBJ2-1
d_call: -
v_call: TRBV9
clone_size: many

cdr3_nt: TGTGCCAGCATCCTGGCTGGCTCGCGCGGGAGACGAGGCACAGATACGCAGTATTTT
cdr3_aa: CASILAGSRGRRGTDTQYF
j_call: TRBJ2-3
d_call: TRBD2
v_call: TRBV28
clone_size: -

cdr3_nt: TGTGCCAGCAGCGTACTGGACAGACCCTACAATGAGCAGTTCTTC
cdr3_aa: CASSVLDRPYNEQFF
j_call: TRBJ2-1
d_call: -
v_call: TRBV9
clone_size: -

cdr3_nt: TGTGCCATCAGAAGGACTAGCGAATACAATGAGCAGTTCTTC
cdr3_aa: CAIRRTSEYNEQFF
j_call: TRBJ2-1
d_call: TRBD2
v_call: TRBV10-3
clone_size: -

cdr3_nt: TGTGCCAGCAGCTTAAGTGGGACAGGGCATGGAAACACCATATATTTT
cdr3_aa: CASSLSGTGHGNTIYF
j_call: TRBJ1-3
d_call: TRBD1
v_call: TRBV7-3
clone_size: -

cdr3_nt: TGCAGTGCTAGTCTAATCCTAGCGGGAGGAGAGTCCTACGAGCAGTACTTC
cdr3_aa: CSASLILAGGESYEQYF
j_call: TRBJ2-7
d_call: TRBD2
v_call: TRBV20-1
clone_size: -

cdr3_nt: TGTGCCAGCAGCCGCGAGCTCTATGGCTACACCTTC
cdr3_aa: CASSRELYGYTF
j_call: TRBJ1-2
d_call: -
v_call: TRBV7-9
clone_size: -

cdr3_nt: TGTGCCAGCAGTGAAAACCCACAGGGATATGGCTACACCTTC
cdr3_aa: CASSENPQGYGYTF
j_call: TRBJ1-2
d_call: -
v_call: TRBV6-1
clone_size: -

cdr3_nt: TGTGCCAGCAGCTTAGTGGCTAGCGGGAGGGCCCTCCCCTACGAGCAGTACTTC
cdr3_aa: CASSLVASGRALPYEQYF
j_call: TRBJ2-7
d_call: TRBD2
v_call: TRBV7-2
clone_size: -

cdr3_nt: TGTGCCAGCAGTGAAAGGCGGACAGGCGGGGAGCTGTTTTTT
cdr3_aa: CASSERRTGGELFF
j_call: TRBJ2-2
d_call: TRBD1
v_call: TRBV2
clone_size: -

cdr3_nt: TGTGCCAGCAGTGAACTTCCTTATGACTATGGCTACACCTTC
cdr3_aa: CASSELPYDYGYTF
j_call: TRBJ1-2
d_call: -
v_call: TRBV6-1
clone_size: few

cdr3_nt: TGTGCCAGTAGCCTCGGGATTGCCGCTAGCACAGATACGCAGTATTTT
cdr3_aa: CASSLGIAASTDTQYF
j_call: TRBJ2-3
d_call: -
v_call: TRBV19
clone_size: once

cdr3_nt: TGTGCCAGCAGTTTATTTTCGGGACAGGGGGCCGGTCAGCCCCAGCATTTT
cdr3_aa: CASSLFSGQGAGQPQHF
j_call: TRBJ1-5
d_call: TRBD1
v_call: TRBV27
clone_size: -

cdr3_nt: TGCAGCGTCGCGCAATGGAATGAGCAGTTCTTC
cdr3_aa: CSVAQWNEQFF
j_call: TRBJ2-1
d_call: -
v_call: TRBV29-1
clone_size: -

cdr3_nt: TGTGCCATCCGGGACAGGGGCACAGATACGCAGTATTTT
cdr3_aa: CAIRDRGTDTQYF
j_call: TRBJ2-3
d_call: TRBD1
v_call: TRBV10-3
clone_size: -

cdr3_nt: TGTGCCAGCAGTCAGTACGCCTACGAGCAGTACTTC
cdr3_aa: CASSQYAYEQYF
j_call: TRBJ2-7
d_call: -
v_call: TRBV28
clone_size: -

cdr3_nt: TGTGCCAGCAGCCCGCGACCGTCGTTTGGGGGGACTGAAGCTTTCTTT
cdr3_aa: CASSPRPSFGGTEAFF
j_call: TRBJ1-1
d_call: -
v_call: TRBV7-3
clone_size: -

cdr3_nt: TGTGCCACCAGTGACACGGGACAGGGAAGCGAGCAGTACTTC
cdr3_aa: CATSDTGQGSEQYF
j_call: TRBJ2-7
d_call: TRBD1
v_call: TRBV24-1
clone_size: -

cdr3_nt: TGTGCCAGCTCACCTCCCGCGGCTCAGGGAACCCAGTACTTC
cdr3_aa: CASSPPAAQGTQYF
j_call: TRBJ2-5
d_call: -
v_call: TRBV18
clone_size: -

cdr3_nt: TGCAGCGTCCAACTCCCGGGTAAGGCGGTACACGGCAATGAGCAGTTCTTC
cdr3_aa: CSVQLPGKAVHGNEQFF
j_call: TRBJ2-1
d_call: -
v_call: TRBV29-1
clone_size: -

cdr3_nt: TGCGCCAGCAGTGAGGTGGCAGATACGCAGTATTTT
cdr3_aa: CASSEVADTQYF
j_call: TRBJ2-3
d_call: -
v_call: TRBV5-1
clone_size: -

cdr3_nt: TGTGCCAGCAGCAAAGAAAGGGACAGGGGTGGATCACCCCTCCACTTT
cdr3_aa: CASSKERDRGGSPLHF
j_call: TRBJ1-6
d_call: -
v_call: TRBV21-1
clone_size: few

cdr3_nt: TGTGCCAGCAGCCCCCCGGGGTGGACGCAGTATTTT
cdr3_aa: CASSPPGWTQYF
j_call: TRBJ2-3
d_call: -
v_call: TRBV12-3/TRBV12-4
clone_size: -

cdr3_nt: TGTGCCAGCAGCTTGATAGGGAGGGAACAAGAGACCCAGTACTTC
cdr3_aa: CASSLIGREQETQYF
j_call: TRBJ2-5
d_call: TRBD2
v_call: TRBV5-4
clone_size: few

cdr3_nt: TGCGCCAGCAGCCATCCGGGAGGCTCTGTACGGTATGGCTACACCTTC
cdr3_aa: CASSHPGGSVRYGYTF
j_call: TRBJ1-2
d_call: -
v_call: TRBV4-1
clone_size: -